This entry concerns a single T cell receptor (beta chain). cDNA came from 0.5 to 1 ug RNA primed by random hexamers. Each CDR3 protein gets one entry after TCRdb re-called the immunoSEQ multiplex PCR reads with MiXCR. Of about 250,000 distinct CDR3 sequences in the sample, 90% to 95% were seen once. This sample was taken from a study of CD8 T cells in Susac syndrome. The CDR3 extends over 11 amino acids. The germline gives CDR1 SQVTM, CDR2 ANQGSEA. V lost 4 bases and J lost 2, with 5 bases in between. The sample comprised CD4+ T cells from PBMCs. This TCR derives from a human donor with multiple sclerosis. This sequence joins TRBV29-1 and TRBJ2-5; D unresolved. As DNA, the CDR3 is TGCAGCGTTGTCCTTCAAGAGACCCAGTACTTC. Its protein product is CSVVLQETQYF. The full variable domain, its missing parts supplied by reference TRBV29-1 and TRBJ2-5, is SAVISQKPSRDICQRGTSLTIQCQVDSQVTMMFWYRQQPGQSLTLIATANQGSEATYESGFVIDKFPISRPNLTFSTLTVSNMSPEDSSIYLCSVVLQETQYFGPGTRLLVL.